The rows below give T cell receptor beta chains drawn from one sample of a study of T cell responses to AZD1222 COVID-19 vaccine. Method: immunoSEQ multiplex PCR; TCRdb's copy keeps in-frame clones and lacks some. The sample shows under 150,000 clones, approximately 87% of them seen only once. Sequencing used peripheral blood, obtained 28 days after the second AZD1222 dose. These receptors were obtained from an adult who received the AZD1222 COVID-19 vaccine. Both conserved end residues are part of each CDR3. The order of the fields is J gene, clone size, D gene, V gene, CDR3 protein, CDR3 DNA. D genes are given only for firm matches. The size field is filled for only some rows; it gives once, few, many or a size class.

TRBJ1-1	.	.	TRBV5-1	CASSSTANTEAFF	TGCGCCAGCAGTTCTACAGCAAACACTGAAGCTTTCTTT
TRBJ2-1	.	TRBD2	TRBV7-2	CASSRKGTSGTITYNEQFF	TGTGCCAGCAGCCGGAAGGGGACTAGCGGGACTATCACCTACAATGAGCAGTTCTTC
TRBJ1-2	.	.	TRBV11-1	CASSSEGFYGYTF	TGTGCCAGCAGTTCCGAGGGGTTTTATGGCTACACCTTC
TRBJ2-1	.	.	TRBV9	CASSSRDSPYNEQFF	TGTGCCAGCAGCAGCCGGGACTCCCCCTACAATGAGCAGTTCTTC
TRBJ1-1	.	TRBD1	TRBV5-4	CASSSRQGGTEAFF	TGTGCCAGCAGCTCCAGACAGGGTGGCACTGAAGCTTTCTTT
TRBJ2-1	.	.	TRBV30	CAGRDRSSYNEQFF	TGTGCCGGACGGGACCGCAGCTCCTACAATGAGCAGTTCTTC
TRBJ1-5	.	.	TRBV28	CASSFQVSNQPQHF	TGTGCCAGCAGTTTTCAGGTTAGCAATCAGCCCCAGCATTTT
TRBJ2-4	.	.	TRBV25-1	CASQGPPRDYIQYF	TGTGCCAGCCAAGGTCCCCCTAGGGACTACATTCAGTACTTC
TRBJ1-1	.	TRBD1	TRBV2	CASSDRDRGDTEAFF	TGTGCCAGCAGCGACAGGGATCGGGGCGACACTGAAGCTTTCTTT
TRBJ1-4	.	.	TRBV7-2	CASSLDFGQGKEKLFF	TGTGCCAGCAGCTTAGATTTTGGGCAGGGCAAGGAAAAACTGTTTTTT
TRBJ1-3	.	TRBD1	TRBV28	CASSPGGQRSWNTIYF	TGTGCCAGCAGCCCTGGGGGACAGCGTAGTTGGAACACCATATATTTT
TRBJ2-4	.	.	TRBV27	CASSSSGAKNIQYF	.
TRBJ1-6	once	.	TRBV19	CASPPGRSVAPLHF	TGTGCCAGTCCCCCCGGGAGGAGTGTCGCACCCCTCCACTTT
TRBJ1-2	once	.	TRBV5-1	CASSSGRNYGYTF	TGCGCCAGCAGCTCCGGGCGTAACTATGGCTACACCTTC
TRBJ2-1	.	TRBD2	TRBV7-8	CASSLRVGSGRAGNEQFF	TGTGCCAGCAGCCTCCGGGTGGGTAGCGGGAGGGCCGGGAATGAGCAGTTCTTC
TRBJ1-1	.	TRBD1	TRBV25-1	CASSAARGQVNTEAFF	TGTGCCAGCAGTGCGGCCCGGGGACAGGTTAACACTGAAGCTTTCTTT
TRBJ1-1	once	.	TRBV7-8	CASSNSRGGNTEAFF	TGTGCCAGCAGCAACTCGCGGGGCGGGAACACTGAAGCTTTCTTT
TRBJ2-5	.	TRBD1	TRBV7-2	CASSVGQYQETQYF	TGTGCCAGCAGCGTGGGACAGTACCAAGAGACCCAGTACTTC
TRBJ2-4	.	TRBD1	TRBV11-2	CASSHGRDRENIQYF	TGTGCCAGCAGCCACGGCCGGGACAGGGAAAACATTCAGTACTTC
TRBJ2-3	.	TRBD2	TRBV7-9	CASSLAGGADTQYF	TGTGCCAGCAGTTTAGCGGGAGGCGCAGATACGCAGTATTTT
TRBJ1-1	.	.	TRBV12-3/TRBV12-4	CASSLWRAEAFF	TGTGCCAGCAGTTTATGGAGGGCGGAAGCTTTCTTT
TRBJ2-5	.	.	TRBV5-1	CASSAGHPQETQYF	TGCGCCAGCAGCGCGGGACATCCCCAAGAGACCCAGTACTTC
TRBJ1-3	.	.	TRBV6-5	CASSYSGGGGNTIYF	TGTGCCAGCAGTTACTCCGGCGGGGGAGGAAACACCATATATTTT
TRBJ2-1	.	TRBD2	TRBV5-1	CASSLRTSGNNEQFF	TGCGCCAGCAGCTTACGGACTAGCGGGAACAATGAGCAGTTCTTC
TRBJ2-5	.	.	TRBV29-1	CSVEENGGLRQETQYF	TGCAGCGTTGAAGAAAACGGGGGACTCCGACAAGAGACCCAGTACTTC
TRBJ2-5	.	TRBD2	TRBV2	CASSGGGEGIQETQYF	TGTGCCAGCAGTGGGGGAGGGGAGGGCATACAAGAGACCCAGTACTTC
TRBJ1-3	.	.	TRBV5-6	CASSGVGQGLGNTIYF	TGTGCCAGCAGCGGAGTCGGCCAGGGCCTCGGAAACACCATATATTTT
TRBJ1-2	.	TRBD1	TRBV7-2	CASSSGQNYGYTF	TGTGCCAGCAGCTCGGGACAGAATTATGGCTACACCTTC
TRBJ1-2	.	TRBD1	TRBV4-3	CASSQDRDRDYGYTF	TGCGCCAGCAGCCAAGATCGGGACAGGGACTATGGCTACACCTTC
TRBJ1-1	once	.	TRBV28	CASSLLEVNTEAFF	TGTGCCAGCAGTTTGTTAGAGGTGAACACTGAAGCTTTCTTT
TRBJ1-5	.	.	TRBV5-5	CASSLSGSGGPQHF	TGTGCCAGCAGCTTGTCCGGGTCCGGGGGGCCCCAGCATTTT